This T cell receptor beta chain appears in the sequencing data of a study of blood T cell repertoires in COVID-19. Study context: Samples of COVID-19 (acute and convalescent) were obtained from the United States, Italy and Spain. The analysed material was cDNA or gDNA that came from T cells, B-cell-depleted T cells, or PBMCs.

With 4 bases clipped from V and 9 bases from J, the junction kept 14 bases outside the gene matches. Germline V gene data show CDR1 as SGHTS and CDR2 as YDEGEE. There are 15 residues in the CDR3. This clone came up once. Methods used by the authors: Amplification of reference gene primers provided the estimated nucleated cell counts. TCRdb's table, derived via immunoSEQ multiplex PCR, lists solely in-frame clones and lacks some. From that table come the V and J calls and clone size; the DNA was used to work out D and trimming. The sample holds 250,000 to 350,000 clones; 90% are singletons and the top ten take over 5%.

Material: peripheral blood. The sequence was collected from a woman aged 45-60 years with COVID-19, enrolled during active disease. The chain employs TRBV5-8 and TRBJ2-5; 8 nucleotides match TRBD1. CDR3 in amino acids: CASSVPGTGQRAQYF. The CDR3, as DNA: TGTGCCAGCAGCGTGCCCGGGACAGGCCAAAGGGCCCAGTACTTC.